The 16 T cell receptor beta chains in this list originate from one sample, sequenced in a study of blood T cell repertoires in COVID-19. The repertoire was sequenced with immunoSEQ multiplex PCR; TCRdb's copy has only in-frame clones and lacks some. This sample yields roughly 430,000 clones, of which approximately 85% are seen a single time; more than 2% belongs to the top ten. Sequenced input: PBMCs or T cells enriched from blood (not recorded which). The source of these receptors is a woman aged 40 to 49 with acute COVID-19.

The gene calls are TRBV5-1 and TRBJ1-5; D not certain. The germline CDR1 and CDR2 sequences are SGHRS and YFSETQ. CDR3 length: 16 amino acids. Trimming stripped 4 bases from V and 5 bases from J, with 19 bases between. In DNA, the CDR3 is TGCGCCAGCAGCCCCAATGGAGCCGGGATGGATCAGCCCCAGCATTTT. As protein: CASSPNGAGMDQPQHF.

The chain employs TRBV2 and TRBJ1-5; D is possibly TRBD1 (5 bases). Germline-derived CDR1 and CDR2 are SNHLY and FYNNEI. This CDR3 has 13 residues. The ends were cut back, 2 bases at V and 6 bases at J, with 8 bases in the middle. CDR3 nucleotides: TGTGCCAGCAGTGAAATAGGGGTTCAGCCCCAGCATTTT. Its translation is CASSEIGVQPQHF.

In this sample, this clone turned up once. The gene calls are TRBV2 and TRBJ2-3; 10 positions match TRBD2. CDR1 and CDR2 from the germline V gene are SNHLY and FYNNEI. CDR3 length: 19 amino acids. Trimming at V came to 7 bases and at J to 6 bases, leaving 22 bases not matched to a gene. CDR3 region: CASTGAREASGGASDTQYF. The CDR3 DNA reads TGTGCCAGCACCGGCGCGCGAGAGGCGAGCGGGGGGGCAAGTGATACGCAGTATTTT.

V gene TRBV13 combines with J gene TRBJ2-7; D perhaps matches TRBD2 (6 bases). The germline gives CDR1 PRHDT, CDR2 FYEKMQ (reference sequence). V lost 0 bases, J lost 3 bases, and 15 bases lay in between. The length of the CDR3 is 16 residues. This CDR3 reads CASSLGRPGLIYEQYF. CDR3 coding DNA: TGTGCCAGCAGCTTAGGCCGTCCGGGACTCATCTACGAGCAGTACTTC.

The V and J genes are TRBV7-9 and TRBJ2-7; D unclear. The CDR3 runs 17 residues. Germline V lookup: CDR1 SEHNR, CDR2 FQNEAQ (reference sequence). Trimming took 6 bases from V and 4 from J, leaving 25 bases between them. CDR3 loop: CASSSSGFPKLQYEQYF. CDR3 DNA sequence: TGTGCCAGCAGTTCCTCCGGGTTTCCAAAACTCCAATACGAGCAGTACTTC.

The V and J genes are TRBV24-1 and TRBJ2-7, with TRBD2 as a possible D gene (6 bases). Germline V gives CDR1 KGHDR, CDR2 SFDVKD. The CDR3 is 15 amino acids. V lost 4 bases and J lost 1, with 13 bases in between. CDR3 coding DNA: TGTGCCACCAGTGACCCGGGGGTCCTATCCTACGAGCAGTACTTC. Its protein product is CATSDPGVLSYEQYF.

The chain has TRBV6-5 and TRBJ1-2; TRBD1 might be the D (5 bases). The CDR3 loop spans 15 amino acids. V was trimmed by 8 bases and J by 8 bases, leaving 24 bases between them. Per germline, CDR1 MNHEY and CDR2 SVGAGI. CDR3 bases: TGTGCCAGCCGGGTTAACGACGGCAGGGCATCCGGCTACACCTTC. This sequence encodes CASRVNDGRASGYTF.

The chain has TRBV12-3 or TRBV12-4 and TRBJ1-1; D unresolved. The CDR3 is 12 amino acids. Between the trimmed V and J ends, which lost 3 bases and 3 bases, there was a span of 5 bases. Here the CDR3 reads CASSFAYTEAFF. CDR3 bases: TGTGCCAGCAGTTTTGCGTACACTGAAGCTTTCTTT.

The rearrangement joins TRBV7-9 to TRBJ2-5, with TRBD1 identical over 8 bases. The germline gives CDR1 SEHNR, CDR2 FQNEAQ (reference sequence). The CDR3 extends over 15 amino acids. With 4 bases clipped from V and 5 bases from J, the junction kept 9 bases outside the gene matches. The CDR3 here is CASSSGQGAAETQYF. CDR3 coding DNA: TGTGCCAGCAGCTCCGGACAGGGAGCGGCGGAGACCCAGTACTTC.

V usage is TRBV5-4 and J usage is TRBJ2-7, with a possible D match to TRBD2 (6 bases). This CDR3 has 15 residues. The V end was cut by 3 bases, the J end by 2 bases, with 15 bases between. CDR1 and CDR2 (germline): SGHNT, YYREEE (reference sequence). CDR3: CASSSNERRAYEQYF. The CDR3 nucleotides read TGTGCCAGCAGCTCGAACGAACGGAGGGCCTACGAGCAGTACTTC.

The chain recombines TRBV4-1 with TRBJ2-3; the match to TRBD2 covers 9 bases. Germline V CDR1 and CDR2: MGHRA, YSYEKL. The CDR3 extends over 14 amino acids. The trim removed 10 bases at V and 4 bases at J, leaving 9 bases unmatched. CDR3 in amino acids: CATSGGGGADTQYF. CDR3 in DNA: TGCGCCACCTCCGGGGGCGGGGGGGCAGATACGCAGTATTTT.

The rearrangement joins TRBV29-1 to TRBJ1-2; TRBD1 might be the D (6 bases). Trimming removed 4 bases from V and 2 bases from J, with 11 bases in between. The CDR3 runs to 13 residues. CDR1 and CDR2 (germline): SQVTM, ANQGSEA. The DNA of the CDR3 is TGCAGCGTTGGAGGGGACACAAACTATGGCTACACCTTC. The encoded protein is CSVGGDTNYGYTF.

The rearrangement links TRBV5-1 to TRBJ2-6; D uncertain. This CDR3 has 15 residues. Trimming left V 5 bases short and J 4 bases short, with 13 bases between. Germline CDR1 reads SGHRS; CDR2 reads YFSETQ. CDR3 amino acids: CASRPTVSGANVLTF. CDR3 coding DNA: TGCGCCAGCAGACCCACGGTTTCGGGGGCCAACGTCCTGACTTTC.

This rearrangement joins TRBV7-2 to TRBJ2-3; 12 bases fit TRBD2. The CDR3 contains 17 residues. V shed 1 base and J 4 bases; nucleotides not matched to a gene: 6. The V gene's germline CDR1 is SGHTA and CDR2 FQGNSA. CDR3 amino acids: CASSLERLAGGSDTQYF. CDR3 nucleotide sequence: TGTGCCAGCAGCTTAGAACGGCTAGCGGGGGGGTCAGATACGCAGTATTTT.

The chain couples TRBV3-1 (or the pseudogene TRBV3-2) to TRBJ1-1; TRBD1 is a possible D gene (5 bases). The germline CDR1 and CDR2 sequences are LGHDT and YNNKEL (reference sequence). The length of the CDR3 is 16 residues. The ends were cut back, 0 bases at V and 3 bases at J, with 14 bases in the middle. Here the CDR3 DNA reads TGTGCCAGCAGCCAAGAGTGGAGGGGTAGGGACACTGAAGCTTTCTTT. Its translation: CASSQEWRGRDTEAFF.

V and J are TRBV2 and TRBJ1-2, with D perhaps TRBD1 (5 bases). CDR3 length equals 15 residues. Germline-derived CDR1 and CDR2 are SNHLY and FYNNEI. The ends were cut back, 5 bases at V and 6 bases at J, with 19 bases in the middle. The DNA for the CDR3 is TGTGCCAGCAGTCGCGGGACGGCCACCTCGGATGGCTACACCTTC. Encoded protein: CASSRGTATSDGYTF.